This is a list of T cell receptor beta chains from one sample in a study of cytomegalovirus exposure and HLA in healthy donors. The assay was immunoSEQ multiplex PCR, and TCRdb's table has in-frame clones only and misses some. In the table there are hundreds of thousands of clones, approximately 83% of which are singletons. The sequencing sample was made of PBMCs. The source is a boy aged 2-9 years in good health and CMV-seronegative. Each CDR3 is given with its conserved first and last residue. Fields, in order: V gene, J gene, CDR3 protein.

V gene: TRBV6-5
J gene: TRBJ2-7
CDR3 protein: CASRRQGRDYEQYF

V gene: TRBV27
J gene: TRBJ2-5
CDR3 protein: CASSWTGGKTQYF

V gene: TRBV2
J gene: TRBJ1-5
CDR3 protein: CASSDLEGGQPQHF

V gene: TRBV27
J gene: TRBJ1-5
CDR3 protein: CASKTGSNQPQHF

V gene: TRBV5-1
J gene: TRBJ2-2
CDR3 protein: CASSPLGPGELFF

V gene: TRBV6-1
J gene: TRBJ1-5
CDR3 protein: CASNPTGIQPQHF

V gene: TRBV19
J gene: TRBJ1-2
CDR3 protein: CASSIANRGTSFYGYTF

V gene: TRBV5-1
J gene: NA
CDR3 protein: CASSNRDSVYEQYF

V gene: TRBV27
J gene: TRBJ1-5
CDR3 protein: CASSPRRGDSNQPQHF

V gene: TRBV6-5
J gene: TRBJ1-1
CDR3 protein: CASSSMGSTEAFF

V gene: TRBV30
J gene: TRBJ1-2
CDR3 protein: CAWSVQVANYGYTF

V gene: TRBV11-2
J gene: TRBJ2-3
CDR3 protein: CASSFGTSHTDTQYF

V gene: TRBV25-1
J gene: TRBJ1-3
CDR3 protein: CASSDRETGNTIYF

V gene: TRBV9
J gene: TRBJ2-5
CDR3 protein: CASSAHPTGGKETQYF

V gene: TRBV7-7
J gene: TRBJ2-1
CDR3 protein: CASSQDSYNEQFF

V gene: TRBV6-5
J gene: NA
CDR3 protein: CASRRGQSSYEQYF

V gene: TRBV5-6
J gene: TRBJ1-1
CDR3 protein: CASSFAAGDVSNTEAFF

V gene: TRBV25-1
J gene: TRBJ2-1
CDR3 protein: CASSGRPYNEQFF

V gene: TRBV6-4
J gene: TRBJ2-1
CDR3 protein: CASSTDSHNEQFF

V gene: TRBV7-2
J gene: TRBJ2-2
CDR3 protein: CASSLGGGWTGELFF

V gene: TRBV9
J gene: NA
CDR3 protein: CASSVVEVSEQYF

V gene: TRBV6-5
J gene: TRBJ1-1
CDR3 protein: CASSFTGNTEAFF

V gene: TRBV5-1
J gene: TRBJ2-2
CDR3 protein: CASSLGPSGSGGELFF

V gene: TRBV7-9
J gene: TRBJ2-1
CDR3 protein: CASSLEGQGSYNEQFF

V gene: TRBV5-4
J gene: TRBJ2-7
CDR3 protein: CASSQEAGTRSYEQYF

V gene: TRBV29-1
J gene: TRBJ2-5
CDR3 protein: CSVEGATGGTKTQYF

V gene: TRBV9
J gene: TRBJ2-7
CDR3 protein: CASSVDASNYEQYF

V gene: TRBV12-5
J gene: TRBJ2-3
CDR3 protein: CASGFAAGGTDTQYF

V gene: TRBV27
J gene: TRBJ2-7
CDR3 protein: CASSPQRQDWVEQYF

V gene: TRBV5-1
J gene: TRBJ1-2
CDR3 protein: CASSLVQANYGYTF

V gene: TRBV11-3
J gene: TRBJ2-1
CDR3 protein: CASSFSGRGDEQFF

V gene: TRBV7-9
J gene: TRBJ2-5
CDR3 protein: CASSLRGTQYF

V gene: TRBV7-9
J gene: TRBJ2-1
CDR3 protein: CASSAMGEQFF

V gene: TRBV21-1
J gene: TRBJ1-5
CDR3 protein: CASSKEDGQGGQPQHF

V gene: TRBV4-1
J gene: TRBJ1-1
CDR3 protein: CASSRRGVTEAFF

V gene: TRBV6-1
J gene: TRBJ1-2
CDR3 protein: CASSEGTDGYGYTF

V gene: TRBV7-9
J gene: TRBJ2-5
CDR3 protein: CASSSPGTARAQYF

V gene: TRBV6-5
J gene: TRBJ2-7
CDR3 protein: CASSYSAGTTSYEQYF

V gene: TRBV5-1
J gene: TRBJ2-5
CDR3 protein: CASSSTGFQETQYF

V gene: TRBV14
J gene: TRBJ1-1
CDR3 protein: CASSQDSGGEAFF

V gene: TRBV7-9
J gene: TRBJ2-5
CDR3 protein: CASSLTRQETQYF

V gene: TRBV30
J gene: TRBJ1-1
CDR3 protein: CAWSPGQGRAEAFF

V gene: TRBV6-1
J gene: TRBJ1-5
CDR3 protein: CASSEAPGDYDQPQHF

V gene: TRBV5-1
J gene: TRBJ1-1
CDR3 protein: CASRPAQGSEAFF

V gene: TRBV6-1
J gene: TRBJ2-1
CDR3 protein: CASTRTWTGGSEQFF

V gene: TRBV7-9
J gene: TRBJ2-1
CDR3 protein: CASSLDRYNEQFF

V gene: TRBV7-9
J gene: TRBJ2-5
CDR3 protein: CASSIGSGTQYF

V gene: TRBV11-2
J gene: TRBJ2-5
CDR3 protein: CASSLRSGGYQETQYF

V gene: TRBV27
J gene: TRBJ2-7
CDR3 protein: CASSLVHNRRLSYEQYF

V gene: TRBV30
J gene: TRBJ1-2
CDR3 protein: CAWGDNTVYGYTF

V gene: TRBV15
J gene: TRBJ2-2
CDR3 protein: CATSRSSGWGELFF

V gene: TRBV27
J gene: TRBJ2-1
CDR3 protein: CASNPRGGIYEQFF

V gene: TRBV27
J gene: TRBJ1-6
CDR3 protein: CASSSTWGQGGWYNSPLHF

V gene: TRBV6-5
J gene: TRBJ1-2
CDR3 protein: CASSYSPGFGYTF

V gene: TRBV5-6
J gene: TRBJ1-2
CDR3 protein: CASSLAGSGQGARNYGYTF

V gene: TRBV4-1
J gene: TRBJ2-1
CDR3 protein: CASSQGPQSGRGNEQFF

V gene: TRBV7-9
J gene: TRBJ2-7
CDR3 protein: CASSPGIEQHF

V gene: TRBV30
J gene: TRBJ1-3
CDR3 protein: CAWSNGGFSGNTIYF

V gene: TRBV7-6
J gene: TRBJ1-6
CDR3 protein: CASSTGQGSSYNSPLHF

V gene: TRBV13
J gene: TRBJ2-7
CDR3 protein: CASSLGLVSSYEQYF